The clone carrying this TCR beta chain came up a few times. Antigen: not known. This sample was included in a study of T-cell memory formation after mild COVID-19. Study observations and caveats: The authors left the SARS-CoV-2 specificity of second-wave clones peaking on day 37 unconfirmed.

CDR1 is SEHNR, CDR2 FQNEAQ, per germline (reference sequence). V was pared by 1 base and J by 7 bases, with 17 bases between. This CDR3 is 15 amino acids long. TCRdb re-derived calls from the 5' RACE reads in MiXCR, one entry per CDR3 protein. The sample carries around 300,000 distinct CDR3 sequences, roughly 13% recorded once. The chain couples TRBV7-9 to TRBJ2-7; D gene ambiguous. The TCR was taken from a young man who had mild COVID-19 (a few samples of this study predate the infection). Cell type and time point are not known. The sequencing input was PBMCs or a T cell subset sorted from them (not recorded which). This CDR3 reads CASSLGISRDEEQYF. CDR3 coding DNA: TGTGCCAGCAGCTTAGGTATTAGCCGTGACGAGGAGCAGTACTTC.